This T cell receptor beta chain was identified in a study of technical replicates of blood from a handful of donors. Data came from immunoSEQ multiplex PCR; TCRdb stores just in-frame clones and leaves some out. The data hold tens of thousands of clones, with 90% to 95% observed a single time. Losses at the gene ends were 3 bases for V and 6 bases for J; bases not matched to a gene: 3. There are 15 residues in the CDR3. The germline V gene encodes CDR1 MDHEN and CDR2 SYDVKM. The V call is TRBV28, the J call TRBJ2-1, with TRBD2 matching over 12 bases. The sample taken for sequencing was T cells isolated from PBMCs. This sequence was found in a human donor in good health. Some clones in this sample may be carry-over from other donors' samples. The CDR3 is CASSFASGRGNEQFF. The CDR3, as DNA: TGTGCCAGCAGTTTCGCTAGCGGGAGGGGCAATGAGCAGTTCTTC.